The rows below give T cell receptor beta chains drawn from one sample of a study of response to subunit inactivated influenza vaccine. TCRdb ran MiXCR on the RT-PCR reads and lists one entry per CDR3 protein. The table includes fewer than 750,000 distinct CDR3 sequences, approximately 14% detected once. Sequenced here: PBMCs from blood, sampled 11 to 12 days after vaccination. All receptors come from a man aged 45-65 years who received an inactivated influenza vaccine. CDR3s include the opening cysteine and the closing phenylalanine or tryptophan. A D gene is named only where the DNA matches it firmly. Part of the rows lack a size; the others show once, few, many or a class for expanded clones.

v_call: TRBV6-2/TRBV6-3; clone_size: NA; j_call: TRBJ2-5; d_call: NA; cdr3_nt: TGTGCCAGCAGTAAGGGAAGGGTCCGGCAAGAGACCCAGTACTTC; cdr3_aa: CASSKGRVRQETQYF
v_call: TRBV18; clone_size: few; j_call: TRBJ1-1; d_call: TRBD1; cdr3_nt: TGTGCCAGCTCACCAGGGACAGGGTACCGAGAAGCTTTCTTT; cdr3_aa: CASSPGTGYREAFF
v_call: TRBV28; clone_size: NA; j_call: TRBJ2-5; d_call: NA; cdr3_nt: TGTGCCAGCAGTTCCCAAGCGGTGCAAGAGACCCAGTACTTC; cdr3_aa: CASSSQAVQETQYF
v_call: TRBV7-9; clone_size: few; j_call: TRBJ1-2; d_call: NA; cdr3_nt: TGTGCCAGCAGCGGACCGGAGGTGAGCTGGCCTGGCTACACCTTC; cdr3_aa: CASSGPEVSWPGYTF
v_call: TRBV7-9; clone_size: NA; j_call: TRBJ1-4; d_call: NA; cdr3_nt: TGTGCCGTTACAGGAGCAACTAATGAAAAACTGTTTTTT; cdr3_aa: CAVTGATNEKLFF
v_call: TRBV5-1; clone_size: NA; j_call: TRBJ2-3; d_call: NA; cdr3_nt: TGCGCCAGCAGCTGGAGGACAGGGGGCGTACTAGCGGGAGATGCAGATACGCAGTATTTT; cdr3_aa: CASSWRTGGVLAGDADTQYF
v_call: TRBV9; clone_size: few; j_call: TRBJ1-3; d_call: NA; cdr3_nt: TGTGCCAGCAGCGGCCCCCGGGACAAGCCCAACACCATATATTTT; cdr3_aa: CASSGPRDKPNTIYF
v_call: TRBV6-4; clone_size: few; j_call: TRBJ2-1; d_call: NA; cdr3_nt: TGTGCCAGCAGGCCTAACATCCCACTGCGACGGATCTCCTACAATGAGCAGTTCTTC; cdr3_aa: CASRPNIPLRRISYNEQFF
v_call: TRBV15; clone_size: few; j_call: TRBJ2-7; d_call: NA; cdr3_nt: TGTGCCACCAGCAGAAATCCTGACTACGAGCAGTACTTC; cdr3_aa: CATSRNPDYEQYF
v_call: TRBV7-2; clone_size: NA; j_call: TRBJ2-7; d_call: NA; cdr3_nt: TGTGCCAGCAGCTTAAGCTCTACGCGGGAGCAGTACTTC; cdr3_aa: CASSLSSTREQYF
v_call: TRBV11-2; clone_size: few; j_call: TRBJ1-3; d_call: NA; cdr3_nt: TGTGCCAGCAGCTTCCGGGGTTGGAGAGGAAACACCATATATTTT; cdr3_aa: CASSFRGWRGNTIYF
v_call: TRBV2; clone_size: NA; j_call: TRBJ2-1; d_call: NA; cdr3_nt: TGTGCCAGCATCCAAACAGCCTTTGGCGGCAATGAGCAGTTCTTC; cdr3_aa: CASIQTAFGGNEQFF
v_call: TRBV18; clone_size: NA; j_call: TRBJ2-1; d_call: NA; cdr3_nt: TGTGCCAGCTCACCGACTGTAGGGACCTCCTACAATGAGCAGTTCTTC; cdr3_aa: CASSPTVGTSYNEQFF
v_call: TRBV11-1; clone_size: few; j_call: TRBJ2-1; d_call: TRBD2; cdr3_nt: TGTGCCAGCAGCTCCGCCGCTAGGCTAGCGGGAGGGCCGGACAATGAGCAGTTCTTC; cdr3_aa: CASSSAARLAGGPDNEQFF
v_call: TRBV11-2; clone_size: few; j_call: TRBJ2-7; d_call: TRBD2; cdr3_nt: TGTGCCAGCAGCTTAGGGGGCTTTGGTACTAGCGGGGCTTACGAGCAGTACTTC; cdr3_aa: CASSLGGFGTSGAYEQYF
v_call: TRBV13; clone_size: many; j_call: TRBJ2-3; d_call: TRBD2; cdr3_nt: TGTGCCAGCAGCCAAGGGACTAGCGGGAGAGTCCCAGATACGCAGTATTTT; cdr3_aa: CASSQGTSGRVPDTQYF
v_call: TRBV7-2; clone_size: NA; j_call: TRBJ2-7; d_call: NA; cdr3_nt: TGTGCCAGCAGTCAACCAGGGAGATACTACGAGCAGTACTTC; cdr3_aa: CASSQPGRYYEQYF
v_call: TRBV24-1; clone_size: many; j_call: TRBJ1-5; d_call: TRBD1; cdr3_nt: TGTGCCACCAGTGCAGGGGGCAGGGGCAATCAGCCCCAGCATTTT; cdr3_aa: CATSAGGRGNQPQHF
v_call: TRBV5-1; clone_size: few; j_call: TRBJ2-6; d_call: NA; cdr3_nt: TGCGCCAGCAGCTTGGACGGGATATCTGGGGCCAACGTCCTGACTTTC; cdr3_aa: CASSLDGISGANVLTF
v_call: TRBV20-1; clone_size: few; j_call: TRBJ2-5; d_call: NA; cdr3_nt: TGCAGTGCTCGACTACCGGGGGAGACCCAGTACTTC; cdr3_aa: CSARLPGETQYF
v_call: TRBV4-2; clone_size: many; j_call: TRBJ2-7; d_call: NA; cdr3_nt: TGTGCCAGCAGCCAAAGCCAAGGTCAGAACTACGAGCAGTACTTC; cdr3_aa: CASSQSQGQNYEQYF
v_call: TRBV15; clone_size: few; j_call: TRBJ2-3; d_call: NA; cdr3_nt: TGTGCCACCAGCAGAGATCGAAAGGGGGGCACAGATACGCAGTATTTT; cdr3_aa: CATSRDRKGGTDTQYF
v_call: TRBV12-3/TRBV12-4; clone_size: few; j_call: TRBJ1-1; d_call: NA; cdr3_nt: TGTGCCAGCAGACCCGTAGGGAGTATGAACACTGAAGCTTTCTTT; cdr3_aa: CASRPVGSMNTEAFF
v_call: TRBV4-2; clone_size: many; j_call: TRBJ2-6; d_call: TRBD2; cdr3_nt: TGTGCCAGCAGCCAAGCATTTACTAGCGGGGCTATCTCTGGGGCCAACGTCCTGACTTTC; cdr3_aa: CASSQAFTSGAISGANVLTF
v_call: TRBV5-1; clone_size: many; j_call: TRBJ2-5; d_call: NA; cdr3_nt: TGCGCCAGCAGCCAGATGGCCCTCCAAGAGACCCAGTACTTC; cdr3_aa: CASSQMALQETQYF
v_call: TRBV4-3; clone_size: many; j_call: TRBJ2-5; d_call: NA; cdr3_nt: TGCGCCAGCAGCCAAGAAGGAACTTCCCAAGAGACCCAGTACTTC; cdr3_aa: CASSQEGTSQETQYF
v_call: TRBV5-1; clone_size: few; j_call: TRBJ2-5; d_call: TRBD2; cdr3_nt: TGCGCCAGCAGCTCTCGGACTAGCGGGGGTTTCGGAGAGACCCAGTACTTC; cdr3_aa: CASSSRTSGGFGETQYF
v_call: TRBV7-8; clone_size: NA; j_call: TRBJ2-7; d_call: NA; cdr3_nt: TGTGCCAGCAGCTTAAACAGGGAAGCCTACGAGCAGTACTTC; cdr3_aa: CASSLNREAYEQYF
v_call: TRBV28; clone_size: few; j_call: TRBJ2-4; d_call: NA; cdr3_nt: TGTGCCAGCAGTTTCTCGGTTGACAAAAACATTCAGTACTTC; cdr3_aa: CASSFSVDKNIQYF
v_call: TRBV29-1; clone_size: NA; j_call: TRBJ1-2; d_call: NA; cdr3_nt: TGCAGCGTTGGTTACGGTGACTATGGCTACACCTTC; cdr3_aa: CSVGYGDYGYTF
v_call: TRBV20-1; clone_size: NA; j_call: TRBJ2-5; d_call: TRBD2; cdr3_nt: TGCAGTGCCGTAGCGGGGAGGACGGGGGAGACCCAGTACTTC; cdr3_aa: CSAVAGRTGETQYF
v_call: TRBV27; clone_size: many; j_call: TRBJ1-1; d_call: NA; cdr3_nt: TGTGCCAGCAGCCCAATCAGGGATCAGAACACTGAAGCTTTCTTT; cdr3_aa: CASSPIRDQNTEAFF
v_call: TRBV28; clone_size: few; j_call: TRBJ2-2; d_call: TRBD1; cdr3_nt: TGTGCCAGCAGTGCGGACAGGACGAACACCGGGGAGCTGTTTTTT; cdr3_aa: CASSADRTNTGELFF
v_call: TRBV15; clone_size: few; j_call: TRBJ2-7; d_call: NA; cdr3_nt: TGTGCCACCAGCAGAGATCGGTACTACGAGCAGTACTTC; cdr3_aa: CATSRDRYYEQYF
v_call: TRBV19; clone_size: many; j_call: TRBJ2-3; d_call: NA; cdr3_nt: TGTGCCAGTAAGGGACCGAGCACAGATACGCAGTATTTT; cdr3_aa: CASKGPSTDTQYF
v_call: TRBV7-2; clone_size: once; j_call: TRBJ2-5; d_call: TRBD2; cdr3_nt: TGTGCCAGCAGCGCCGGACTAGGATTCCAAGAGACCCAGTACTTC; cdr3_aa: CASSAGLGFQETQYF
v_call: TRBV5-6; clone_size: NA; j_call: TRBJ1-3; d_call: NA; cdr3_nt: TGTGCCAGCAGCCTCAGAGCAAACTCTGGAAACACCATATATTTT; cdr3_aa: CASSLRANSGNTIYF
v_call: TRBV29-1; clone_size: few; j_call: TRBJ2-3; d_call: NA; cdr3_nt: TGCAGCGTTGATGGGCACGAGCAGTATTTT; cdr3_aa: CSVDGHEQYF
v_call: TRBV20-1; clone_size: few; j_call: TRBJ2-1; d_call: TRBD1; cdr3_nt: TGCAGTGCTTTTCGTACCGAGGGACAGGGCTACAATGAGCAGTTCTTC; cdr3_aa: CSAFRTEGQGYNEQFF
v_call: TRBV13; clone_size: NA; j_call: TRBJ1-6; d_call: NA; cdr3_nt: TGTGCCAGCAGCTTAGGCTTAACGGAAAATTCACCCCTCCACTTT; cdr3_aa: CASSLGLTENSPLHF
v_call: TRBV7-9; clone_size: NA; j_call: TRBJ1-6; d_call: NA; cdr3_nt: TGTGCCAGCAGCTTAACGGACGAAAACCTCCACTTT; cdr3_aa: CASSLTDENLHF
v_call: TRBV2; clone_size: NA; j_call: TRBJ1-6; d_call: NA; cdr3_nt: TGTGCCAGCAGTGAAGGCCTGATGACAGGATATAATTCACCCCTCCACTTT; cdr3_aa: CASSEGLMTGYNSPLHF
v_call: TRBV2; clone_size: NA; j_call: TRBJ2-1; d_call: TRBD2; cdr3_nt: TGTGCCAGCAGCCAACCTCTAGCGGGGGGTTCCTACAATGAGCAGTTCTTC; cdr3_aa: CASSQPLAGGSYNEQFF